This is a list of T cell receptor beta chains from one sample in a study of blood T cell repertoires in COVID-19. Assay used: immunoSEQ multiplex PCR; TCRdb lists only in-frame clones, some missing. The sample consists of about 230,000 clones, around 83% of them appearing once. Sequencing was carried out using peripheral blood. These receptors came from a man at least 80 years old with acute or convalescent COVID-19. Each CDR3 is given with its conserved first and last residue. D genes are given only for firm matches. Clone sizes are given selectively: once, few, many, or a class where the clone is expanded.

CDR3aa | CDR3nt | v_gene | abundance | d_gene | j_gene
CASSGAGGQYEQYF | TGTGCCAGCTCAGGAGCGGGGGGTCAATACGAGCAGTACTTC | TRBV18 | . | TRBD2 | TRBJ2-7
CASSEALGQGWHGYTF | TGTGCCAGCAGTGAAGCCCTGGGACAGGGGTGGCATGGCTACACCTTC | TRBV6-1 | . | TRBD1 | TRBJ1-2
CASSLPPGQSSPLHF | TGTGCCAGCAGTTTGCCCCCCGGACAGAGTTCACCCCTCCACTTT | TRBV28 | . | . | TRBJ1-6
CATTNGGVGGTDTQYF | TGTGCCACCACCAATGGGGGGGTCGGTGGCACAGATACGCAGTATTTT | TRBV24-1 | . | TRBD2 | TRBJ2-3
CASSPGTSGRNEQFF | TGTGCCAGCAGCCCCGGGACTAGCGGGAGAAATGAGCAGTTCTTC | TRBV6-5 | . | TRBD2 | TRBJ2-1
CASSQVGLAGASGTDTQYF | TGTGCCAGCAGCCAAGTGGGGCTAGCGGGGGCCTCGGGCACAGATACGCAGTATTTT | TRBV4-2 | once | TRBD2 | TRBJ2-3
CASSLSLAGVKEQYF | TGTGCCAGCAGTTTGTCGTTAGCGGGAGTTAAGGAGCAGTACTTC | TRBV27 | . | TRBD2 | TRBJ2-7
CSALNSPYEQYF | TGCAGTGCCCTTAACAGCCCCTACGAGCAGTACTTC | TRBV29-1 | . | . | TRBJ2-7
CASRVPGQTRSSSGNTIYF | TGTGCCAGCAGGGTGCCGGGACAGACTCGTTCCTCCTCTGGAAACACCATATATTTT | TRBV2 | . | TRBD1 | TRBJ1-3
CASSAGWGRRNTEAFF | TGTGCCAGCAGCGCAGGCTGGGGCCGCCGGAACACTGAAGCTTTCTTT | TRBV7-2 | . | . | TRBJ1-1
CSVGGQGSEKLFF | TGCAGCGTTGGAGGACAGGGATCTGAAAAACTGTTTTTT | TRBV29-1 | . | TRBD1 | TRBJ1-4
CASSLTGGTGELFF | TGTGCCAGCAGCTTAACAGGGGGCACCGGGGAGCTGTTTTTT | TRBV11-3 | once | TRBD1 | TRBJ2-2
CASSPGTGGAVKLFF | TGTGCCAGCAGTCCCGGGACAGGCGGGGCTGTAAAACTGTTTTTT | TRBV27 | once | TRBD1 | TRBJ1-4
CASSNGQHGELFF | TGCGCCAGCAGCAATGGACAGCACGGGGAGCTGTTTTTT | TRBV5-1 | . | . | TRBJ2-2
CASSPPDLPGGANTEAFF | TGTGCCAGCTCACCACCCGATCTACCCGGGGGAGCCAACACTGAAGCTTTCTTT | TRBV18 | . | . | TRBJ1-1
CASSLVGGDYEQYF | TGCGCCAGCAGCTTGGTCGGAGGGGACTACGAGCAGTACTTC | TRBV5-1 | . | . | TRBJ2-7
CASSLGGATNEKLFF | TGTGCCAGCAGTTTGGGGGGAGCCACTAATGAAAAACTGTTTTTT | TRBV28 | once | . | TRBJ1-4
CSVEATRGIGEQFF | TGCAGCGTTGAAGCCACGCGGGGCATAGGTGAGCAGTTCTTC | TRBV29-1 | . | . | TRBJ2-1
CASSPSGGANQPQHF | TGTGCCAGCTCACCAAGCGGGGGCGCGAATCAGCCCCAGCATTTT | TRBV18 | . | . | TRBJ1-5
CASRGQEQINEQFF | TGTGCCAGCAGAGGACAGGAGCAGATTAATGAGCAGTTCTTC | TRBV28 | . | TRBD1 | TRBJ2-1
CASSENGNTYEQYF | TGCGCCAGCAGTGAAAACGGGAACACCTACGAGCAGTACTTC | TRBV10-1 | . | . | TRBJ2-7
CASSLRDRDTEAFF | TGCGCCAGCAGCTTGCGGGACAGGGACACTGAAGCTTTCTTT | TRBV5-1 | . | TRBD1 | TRBJ1-1
CASSPQGLGTEAFF | TGTGCCAGCTCACCTCAGGGACTGGGCACTGAAGCTTTCTTT | TRBV18 | once | . | TRBJ1-1
CASSEGQGNLNTIYF | TGTGCCAGCAGCGAAGGACAGGGTAATTTGAACACCATATATTTT | TRBV2 | . | TRBD1 | TRBJ1-3
CASSLRLAGVSETQYF | TGCGCCAGCAGCCTCCGACTAGCGGGAGTGTCAGAGACCCAGTACTTC | TRBV4-1 | . | TRBD2 | TRBJ2-5
CASRIAGRTDTQYF | TGTGCCAGCAGAATTGCGGGACGCACAGATACGCAGTATTTT | TRBV27 | . | . | TRBJ2-3
CASSQRTGTDTQYF | TGTGCCAGCAGCCAAAGGACTGGCACAGATACGCAGTATTTT | TRBV3-1/TRBV3-2 | . | . | TRBJ2-3
CASSSTGESNQPQHF | TGCGCCAGCAGCTCTACCGGGGAATCCAATCAGCCCCAGCATTTT | TRBV5-1 | . | . | TRBJ1-5
CASSLGRTSGRSETQYF | TGCGCCAGCAGCTTGGGTAGGACTAGCGGGAGAAGCGAGACCCAGTACTTC | TRBV5-1 | . | TRBD2 | TRBJ2-5
CASSSRDSPYNEQFF | TGTGCCAGCAGCTCCCGGGATAGCCCTTACAATGAGCAGTTCTTC | TRBV9 | many | . | TRBJ2-1
CASSRRTGEGYNEQFF | TGTGCCAGCAGCCGCAGGACAGGGGAGGGCTACAATGAGCAGTTCTTC | TRBV3-1/TRBV3-2 | once | TRBD1 | TRBJ2-1
CASSTQRGGQRSAYNEQFF | TGTGCCAGCAGTACCCAGCGGGGGGGCCAGAGAAGCGCCTACAATGAGCAGTTCTTC | TRBV28 | . | TRBD2 | TRBJ2-1